These 18 T cell receptor beta chains were sequenced from one sample in a study of T-cell reconstitution after alpha-beta-depleted transplantation in children. Preparation of the TCRbeta library used unique molecular identifiers. TCRdb re-called the PCR reads through MiXCR, storing one row per CDR3 protein. The table records about 980,000 distinct CDR3 sequences, around 30% of them present only once. The sequences come from PBMCs, mostly from graft donor cells, collected 360 days after TCRalphabeta/CD19-depleted stem cell transplant. The receptors stem from a boy under two years old who had a stem cell transplant for SCID, so the T cells may come from the graft donor.

Only one count was recorded for this clonotype. The chain has TRBV2 and TRBJ2-1; tentative D call: TRBD1 (5 bases). Per germline, CDR1 SNHLY and CDR2 FYNNEI. The CDR3 is 16 amino acids. The V end was cut by 1 base, the J end by 2 bases, with 12 bases between. The CDR3 is CASSEGYRIAYNEQFF. In nucleotides, the CDR3 is TGTGCCAGCAGTGAAGGGTACAGGATAGCCTACAATGAGCAGTTCTTC.

V is TRBV4-1 and J is TRBJ2-5; D possibly matches TRBD1 or TRBD2 (5 bases each). This CDR3 contains 17 residues. Germline V gene lookup returns CDR1 MGHRA and CDR2 YSYEKL. V was shortened by 0 bases and J by 2 bases, with 16 bases between the two germline ends. CDR3 amino acids: CASSQESAGTSQETQYF. Here the CDR3 DNA reads TGCGCCAGCAGCCAAGAATCTGCAGGGACGTCACAAGAGACCCAGTACTTC.

This clonotype was seen a handful of times. This chain links TRBV29-1 with TRBJ1-4, with 9 bases lining up with TRBD1. Germline-derived CDR1 and CDR2 are SQVTM and ANQGSEA. Trimming cost V 6 bases and J 3 bases; bases outside gene matches: 5. This CDR3 is 14 amino acids long. The CDR3 coding sequence is TGCAGCGTCGCGGGGACAGGGCCTAATGAAAAACTGTTTTTT. Amino acid sequence: CSVAGTGPNEKLFF.

The chain employs TRBV24-1 and TRBJ2-5; 8 nucleotides align to TRBD1. V was clipped by 1 base and J by 2 bases; unmatched bases: 8. Germline-derived CDR1 and CDR2 are KGHDR and SFDVKD. This CDR3 comprises 17 residues. The CDR3 protein is CATSDFPQGAKQETQYF. The CDR3 nucleotides read TGTGCCACCAGTGATTTCCCCCAGGGGGCGAAGCAAGAGACCCAGTACTTC.

This clonotype occurred a few times. The V and J genes are TRBV24-1 and TRBJ2-1; 8 bases match TRBD1. Germline V lookup: CDR1 KGHDR, CDR2 SFDVKD. This CDR3 spans 16 amino acids. V shed 1 base, J shed 0 bases, and the junction held 1 base outside the gene matches. The CDR3: CATSDLGTGSYNEQFF. The DNA of the CDR3 is TGTGCCACCAGTGATTTAGGGACAGGCTCCTACAATGAGCAGTTCTTC.

This clonotype turned up a few times. This chain links TRBV5-1 with TRBJ2-7, with D perhaps matching TRBD2 (6 bases). V was cut by 4 bases and J by 1 base, with 12 bases left in between. Germline CDR1 and CDR2: SGHRS and YFSETQ. This CDR3 has 14 amino acids. This CDR3 reads CASSPGLLSYEQYF. As DNA, the CDR3 is TGCGCCAGCAGCCCGGGACTGCTATCCTACGAGCAGTACTTC.

This clonotype was seen only a few times. The J gene is TRBJ2-5, the V gene TRBV28; D might be TRBD2 (6 bases). Germline V gene sequence: CDR1 MDHEN, CDR2 SYDVKM. The CDR3 contains 16 residues. Deletions cut 3 bases from V and 4 bases from J, with 18 bases between. The CDR3 nucleotides read TGTGCCAGCAGTTTTCTAGGGAGGATTTCAGGAGAGACCCAGTACTTC. It codes for CASSFLGRISGETQYF.

The gene calls are TRBV28 and TRBJ2-7; either TRBD1 or TRBD2 may supply D (5 bases each). CDR1 is MDHEN and CDR2 is SYDVKM in the germline V gene. V lost 6 bases to trimming and J lost 5 bases, with 20 bases between them. There are 15 residues in the CDR3. CDR3 residues: CASRPDPQGSDEQYF. The DNA of the CDR3 is TGTGCCAGCAGGCCCGACCCGCAGGGTAGCGACGAGCAGTACTTC.

The rearrangement joins TRBV3-1 to TRBJ2-2; TRBD1 matches 10 bases. The CDR3 contains 15 residues. CDR1 and CDR2 (germline): LGHDT, YNNKEL (reference sequence). The J segment lost 6 bases and the V segment lost 1 base, leaving 2 bases of the junction unmatched. In DNA, the CDR3 is TGTGCCAGCAGCCAAGGGGGGACAGGGGCCGGGGAGCTGTTTTTT. Its translation: CASSQGGTGAGELFF.

This clonotype was seen a handful of times. J is TRBJ1-1 and V is TRBV5-1; a weak D match, TRBD1 (5 bases). Trimming removed 3 bases at V and 1 base at J, with 13 bases between. The V gene's germline CDR1 is SGHRS and CDR2 YFSETQ. The CDR3 spans 15 residues. In DNA form, the CDR3 reads TGCGCCAGCAGCTCCCTGGGGGACTCGAACACTGAAGCTTTCTTT. Protein: CASSSLGDSNTEAFF.

This clonotype has a handful of counts. This chain joins TRBV6-2 or TRBV6-3 and TRBJ1-1, with D possibly matching TRBD1 (5 bases). The V end was cut by 3 bases, the J end by 7 bases, with 15 bases between. From germline, CDR1 is MNHEY and CDR2 SVGEGT. The CDR3 loop spans 14 amino acids. The CDR3 loop reads CASSYQGVKGEAFF. DNA for the CDR3: TGTGCCAGCAGTTATCAGGGCGTTAAGGGTGAAGCTTTCTTT.

This clonotype showed up many times. The chain links TRBV9 to TRBJ2-5; 7 bases fit TRBD2. With 0 bases clipped from V and 2 bases from J, the junction kept 7 bases outside the gene matches. The CDR3 contains 16 residues. The V gene's germline CDR1 is SGDLS and CDR2 YYNGEE. In nucleotides, the CDR3 is TGTGCCAGCAGCGTAGGGGGGGGATTATGGCAAGAGACCCAGTACTTC. This encodes CASSVGGGLWQETQYF.

Points on this clonotype: Given a much more abundant clone one base away, this may be a read error. V and J are TRBV11-3 and TRBJ2-2, with D unclear. Trimming removed 5 bases at V and 4 bases at J, with 8 bases between. Germline V gene lookup returns CDR1 SGHNT and CDR2 YENEEA. CDR3 length: 13 residues. DNA for the CDR3: TGTGCCAGCAGCCCCGCGAGCACCGGGGAGCTGTTTTTT. Protein product: CASSPASTGELFF.

The table lists this clonotype with a few counts. This chain connects TRBV9 to TRBJ1-4, with 7 bases aligning to TRBD1. Germline V gene sequence: CDR1 SGDLS, CDR2 YYNGEE. The CDR3 extends over 15 amino acids. V lost 3 bases, J lost 0 bases, and 2 bases stayed unmatched. In DNA form, the CDR3 reads TGTGCCAGCAGCGGGGACAGAGCAACTAATGAAAAACTGTTTTTT. This encodes CASSGDRATNEKLFF. Drawing the rest from reference TRBV9 and TRBJ1-4, the complete variable domain is DSGVTQTPKHLITATGQRVTLRCSPRSGDLSVYWYQQSLDQGLQFLIQYYNGEERAKGNILERFSAQQFPDLHSELNLSSLELGDSALYFCASSGDRATNEKLFFGSGTQLSVL.

This chain connects TRBV12-3 or TRBV12-4 to TRBJ2-1; D not certain. Trimming took off 2 bases at V and 9 bases at J, with 17 bases between the two ends. The CDR3 runs 15 residues. Here the CDR3 reads CASSLLGGYFAEQFF. The CDR3 coding sequence is TGTGCCAGCAGTTTATTAGGTGGTTACTTTGCTGAGCAGTTCTTC.

This clonotype occurred a few times. The CDR3 loop is CASTRGVNQPQHF. The CDR3 DNA reads TGTGCCAGCACGAGAGGAGTTAATCAGCCCCAGCATTTT. The chain combines TRBV6-1 with TRBJ1-5; D gene ambiguous. The CDR3 runs 13 residues. Trimming removed 7 bases at V and 4 bases at J, with 11 bases between. Germline V lookup: CDR1 MNHNS, CDR2 SASEGT.

This clonotype was seen many times. The chain is built from TRBV7-8 and TRBJ2-1; tentatively, D is TRBD2 (6 bases). The CDR3 contains 14 residues. CDR1 and CDR2 from the germline V gene are SGHVS and FQNEAQ. Trimming shortened V by 5 bases and J by 7 bases, and 15 bases separated the two germline ends. CDR3 coding DNA: TGTGCCAGCAGCCGGGACTTCCTTCGTAATGAGCAGTTCTTC. Translation: CASSRDFLRNEQFF.

This clonotype was detected ten times or more. The chain has TRBV9 and TRBJ2-7, with D unresolved. V shed 4 bases and J shed 12 bases, with 8 bases lying between them. Germline V gene data show CDR1 as SGDLS and CDR2 as YYNGEE. The CDR3 sequence is 9 residues long. CDR3 nucleotides: TGTGCCAGCAGCACCAACCGGTACTTC. Translating it yields CASSTNRYF.